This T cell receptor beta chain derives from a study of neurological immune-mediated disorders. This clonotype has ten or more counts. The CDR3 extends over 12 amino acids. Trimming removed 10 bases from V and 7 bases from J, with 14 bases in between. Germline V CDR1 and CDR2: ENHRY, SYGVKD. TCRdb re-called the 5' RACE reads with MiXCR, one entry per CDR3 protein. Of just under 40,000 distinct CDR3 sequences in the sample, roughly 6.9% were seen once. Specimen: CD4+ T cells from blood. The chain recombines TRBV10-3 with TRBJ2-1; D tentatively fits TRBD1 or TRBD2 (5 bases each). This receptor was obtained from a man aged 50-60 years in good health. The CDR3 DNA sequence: TGTGCCACCGGGACGAGACCGAATGAGCAGTTCTTC. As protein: CATGTRPNEQFF.